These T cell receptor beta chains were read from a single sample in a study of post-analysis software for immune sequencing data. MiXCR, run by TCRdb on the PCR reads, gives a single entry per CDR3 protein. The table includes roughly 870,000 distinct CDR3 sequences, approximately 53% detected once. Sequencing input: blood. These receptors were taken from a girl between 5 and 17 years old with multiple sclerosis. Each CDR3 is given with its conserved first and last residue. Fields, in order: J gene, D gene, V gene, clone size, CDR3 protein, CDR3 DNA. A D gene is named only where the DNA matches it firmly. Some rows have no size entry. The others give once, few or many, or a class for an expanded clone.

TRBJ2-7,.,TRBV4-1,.,CASSQQGPHYEQYF,TGCGCCAGCAGCCAACAGGGACCTCATTACGAGCAGTACTTC
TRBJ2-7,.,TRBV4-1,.,CASSQDRGAGVEYEQYF,TGCGCCAGCAGCCAAGACAGGGGTGCGGGAGTAGAGTACGAGCAGTACTTC
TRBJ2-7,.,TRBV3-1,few,CASSPQGWTGEQYF,TGTGCCAGCAGTCCACAGGGATGGACGGGCGAGCAGTACTTC
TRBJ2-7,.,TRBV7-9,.,CASSLGVGVNSYEQYF,TGTGCCAGCAGCTTAGGGGTGGGGGTAAACTCCTACGAGCAGTACTTC
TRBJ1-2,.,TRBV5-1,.,CASSIGASANYGYTF,TGCGCCAGCAGCATCGGGGCGTCAGCTAACTATGGCTACACCTTC
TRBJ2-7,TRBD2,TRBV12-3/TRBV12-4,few,CATTRREGYEQYF,TGTGCCACCACACGCAGGGAGGGCTACGAGCAGTACTTC
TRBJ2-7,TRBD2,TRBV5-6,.,CASSLRTSGSHFYEQYF,TGTGCCAGCAGCTTGCGGACTAGCGGGAGCCACTTCTACGAGCAGTACTTC
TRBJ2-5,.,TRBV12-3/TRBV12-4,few,CASSKIDGETQYF,TGTGCCAGCAGTAAGATAGATGGGGAGACCCAGTACTTC
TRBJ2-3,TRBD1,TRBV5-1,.,CASSWTLQGDVTDTQYF,TGCGCCAGCAGCTGGACCCTACAGGGGGACGTCACAGATACGCAGTATTTT
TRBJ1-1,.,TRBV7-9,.,CASSLGGVAAAFF,TGTGCCAGCAGCTTAGGAGGGGTGGCCGCCGCTTTCTTT
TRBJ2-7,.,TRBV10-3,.,CAISAQGYEQYF,TGTGCCATCAGTGCTCAGGGGTACGAGCAGTACTTC
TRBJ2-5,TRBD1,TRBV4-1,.,CASSQSWTGQRETQYF,TGCGCCAGCAGCCAATCGTGGACAGGGCAACGAGAGACCCAGTACTTC
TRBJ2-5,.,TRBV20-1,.,CSAAVRESRGYGQYF,TGCAGTGCTGCGGTCCGGGAGTCCCGGGGGTACGGGCAGTACTTC
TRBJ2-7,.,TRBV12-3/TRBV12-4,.,CASSLAQQVPSYEQYF,TGTGCCAGCAGTTTAGCGCAACAGGTGCCCTCCTACGAGCAGTACTTC
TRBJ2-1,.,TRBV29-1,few,CSVVRSAPGPLGPRNEQFF,TGCAGCGTTGTGAGGAGTGCCCCTGGCCCTCTCGGGCCCCGCAATGAGCAGTTCTTC
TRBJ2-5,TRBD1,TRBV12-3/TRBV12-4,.,CASSLTGTGPQETQYF,TGTGCCAGCAGTTTAACCGGGACAGGACCCCAAGAGACCCAGTACTTC
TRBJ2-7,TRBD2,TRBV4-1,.,CASSPGLAGVMNPFEQYF,TGCGCCAGCAGTCCAGGACTAGCGGGAGTAATGAACCCCTTCGAGCAGTACTTC
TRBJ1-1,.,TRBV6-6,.,CASSLDTAFF,TGTGCCAGCAGCCTCGATACGGCTTTCTTT
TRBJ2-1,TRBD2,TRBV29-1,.,CSGGEGNYNEQFF,TGCAGCGGAGGGGAGGGGAACTACAATGAGCAGTTCTTC
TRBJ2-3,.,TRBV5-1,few,CASSRGAVRTDTQYF,TGCGCCAGCAGCAGAGGGGCTGTTCGAACAGATACGCAGTATTTT
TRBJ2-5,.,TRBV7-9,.,CASSPSDGQETQYF,TGTGCCAGCAGCCCTTCGGACGGCCAAGAGACCCAGTACTTC
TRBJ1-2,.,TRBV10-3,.,CAISESVGRSSNYGYTF,TGTGCCATCAGTGAGTCGGTGGGAAGGTCTTCTAACTATGGCTACACCTTC
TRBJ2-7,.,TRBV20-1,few,CSAREPQGGISYEQYF,TGCAGTGCTAGAGAGCCACAAGGAGGTATCTCCTACGAGCAGTACTTC
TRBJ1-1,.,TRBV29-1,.,CSVHRPSGGNTEAFF,TGCAGCGTACACAGACCGTCCGGGGGGAACACTGAAGCTTTCTTT
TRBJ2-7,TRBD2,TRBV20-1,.,CSARGLAGGPPYEQYF,TGCAGTGCTAGAGGGCTAGCGGGAGGTCCCCCCTACGAGCAGTACTTC
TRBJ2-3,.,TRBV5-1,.,CASSQAGTTDTQYF,TGCGCCAGCAGCCAGGCCGGGACCACAGATACGCAGTATTTT
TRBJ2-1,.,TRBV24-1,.,CATSDSGDYNEQFF,TGTGCCACCAGTGATTCCGGCGATTACAATGAGCAGTTCTTC
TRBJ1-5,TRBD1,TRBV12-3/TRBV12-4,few,CASSWTGDNQPQHF,TGTGCCAGCAGCTGGACAGGGGACAATCAGCCCCAGCATTTT
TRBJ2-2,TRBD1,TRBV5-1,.,CASSGDRATGELFF,TGCGCCAGCAGCGGGGACAGGGCCACCGGGGAGCTGTTTTTT
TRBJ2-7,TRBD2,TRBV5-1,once,CASSSGGETYEQYF,TGCGCCAGCAGCTCGGGGGGGGAGACCTACGAGCAGTACTTC
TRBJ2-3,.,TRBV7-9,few,CASSRISVSAQYF,TGTGCCAGCAGCCGAATTTCGGTGTCAGCGCAGTATTTT
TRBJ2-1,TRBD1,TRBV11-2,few,CASSPGTGGVNEQFF,TGTGCCAGCAGCCCCGGGACAGGGGGAGTTAATGAGCAGTTCTTC
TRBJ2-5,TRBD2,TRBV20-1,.,CSARRSWTSGKLPETQYF,TGCAGTGCAAGAAGATCCTGGACTAGCGGGAAGCTTCCAGAGACCCAGTACTTC
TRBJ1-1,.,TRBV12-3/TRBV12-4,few,CASSFMQGGGTEAFF,TGTGCCAGCAGTTTTATGCAGGGCGGGGGCACTGAAGCTTTCTTT
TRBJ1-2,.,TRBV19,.,CAGQTEGGYTF,TGTGCCGGCCAGACAGAGGGAGGCTACACCTTC
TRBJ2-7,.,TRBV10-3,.,CAISESWDASYEQYF,TGTGCCATCAGTGAGTCCTGGGACGCCTCGTACGAGCAGTACTTC
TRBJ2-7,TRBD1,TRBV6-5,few,CASSYIGTAYEQYF,TGTGCCAGCAGTTACATCGGGACAGCCTACGAGCAGTACTTC
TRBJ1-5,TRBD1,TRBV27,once,CASSAKQGEQPQHF,TGTGCCAGCAGTGCTAAACAGGGGGAACAGCCCCAGCATTTT
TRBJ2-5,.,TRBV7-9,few,CASSWRAMETQYF,TGTGCCAGCAGCTGGCGGGCCATGGAGACCCAGTACTTC
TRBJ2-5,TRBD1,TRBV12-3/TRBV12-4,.,CASSLYGGQGHRETQYF,TGTGCCAGCAGTCTCTACGGGGGACAGGGCCATCGTGAGACCCAGTACTTC
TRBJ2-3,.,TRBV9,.,CASSVSLLLAGAQYF,TGTGCCAGCAGCGTATCTCTTCTGCTGGCGGGGGCACAGTATTTT
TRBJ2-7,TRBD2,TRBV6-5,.,CASRGLALYEQYF,TGTGCCAGCAGGGGACTAGCGCTCTACGAGCAGTACTTC
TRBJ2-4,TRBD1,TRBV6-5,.,CASSYGTGDLNIQYF,TGTGCCAGCAGTTACGGGACAGGGGATTTAAACATTCAGTACTTC
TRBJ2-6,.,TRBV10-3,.,CAIRDSRSGANVLTF,TGTGCCATCAGGGACAGTCGCTCTGGGGCCAACGTCCTGACTTTC
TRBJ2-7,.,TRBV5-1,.,CASSLEGPWQYF,TGCGCCAGCAGCTTGGAGGGACCGTGGCAGTACTTC
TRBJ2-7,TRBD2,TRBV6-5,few,CASSHPGVASGRSYEQYF,TGTGCCAGCAGTCACCCGGGGGTGGCTAGCGGGAGGTCCTACGAGCAGTACTTC
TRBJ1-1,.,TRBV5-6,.,CASSPARVLGNTEAFF,TGTGCCAGCAGCCCGGCACGGGTCTTGGGGAACACTGAAGCTTTCTTT
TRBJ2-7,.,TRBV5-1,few,CASSLGPSRLLYEQYF,TGCGCCAGCAGCTTGGGTCCTTCTCGACTCCTCTACGAGCAGTACTTC
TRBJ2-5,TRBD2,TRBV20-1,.,CSARDMGTSGRYQETQYF,TGCAGTGCTAGAGATATGGGGACTAGCGGGAGGTACCAAGAGACCCAGTACTTC
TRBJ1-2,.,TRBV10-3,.,CAISERTPGGGLILDGYTF,TGTGCCATCAGTGAGCGGACCCCCGGGGGAGGATTGATTCTGGATGGCTACACCTTC
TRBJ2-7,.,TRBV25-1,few,CASSEGETYEQYF,TGTGCCAGCAGTGAAGGCGAAACCTACGAGCAGTACTTC
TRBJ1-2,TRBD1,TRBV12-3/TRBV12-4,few,CASSGTGTAHGYGYTF,TGTGCCAGCAGTGGAACTGGGACAGCCCACGGCTATGGCTACACCTTC
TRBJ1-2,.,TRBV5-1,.,CASSLGNGGYTF,TGCGCCAGCAGCTTGGGTAACGGGGGCTACACCTTC
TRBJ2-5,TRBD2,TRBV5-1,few,CASSSGTKKETQYF,TGCGCCAGCAGCTCCGGGACTAAGAAAGAGACCCAGTACTTC
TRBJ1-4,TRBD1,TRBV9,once,CASSVADRGSEKLFF,TGTGCCAGCAGCGTAGCGGACAGGGGAAGTGAAAAACTGTTTTTT